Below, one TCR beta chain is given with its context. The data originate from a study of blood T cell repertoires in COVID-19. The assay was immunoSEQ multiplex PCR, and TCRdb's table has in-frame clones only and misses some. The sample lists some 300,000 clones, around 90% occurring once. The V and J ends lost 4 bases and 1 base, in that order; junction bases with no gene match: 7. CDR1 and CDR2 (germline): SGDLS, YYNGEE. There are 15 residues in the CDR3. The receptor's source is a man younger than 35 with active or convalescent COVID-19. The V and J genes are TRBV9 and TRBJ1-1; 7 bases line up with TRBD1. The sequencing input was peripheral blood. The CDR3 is CASSKPGTANTEAFF. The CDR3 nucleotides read TGTGCCAGCAGCAAGCCCGGGACAGCGAACACTGAAGCTTTCTTT.